The 32 T cell receptor beta chains reported below all come from one sample, sequenced in a study of T cell responses to AZD1222 COVID-19 vaccine (dated by TCRdb to the early 2020s). Libraries came from the immunoSEQ multiplex PCR assay. TCRdb limited this immuneACCESS table to in-frame rearrangements with V and J called. A share of clones is missing; checked studies link under half to unresolved V genes, and the rest is unexplained. The sample has 95,000 to 150,000 clones on record, 70% to 90% of them singletons. Roughly 3.5% of the sample belongs to the ten largest clones. The time point label on this specimen signifies: baseline before first vaccination. The source was peripheral blood, collected on day 0 of AZD1222 vaccination. These receptors all stem from an adult in good health.

There are a few counts of this clone. J is TRBJ1-1 and V is TRBV7-3; 7 bases agree with TRBD1. Germline trimming cut 6 bases from V and 2 bases from J; bases unmatched to any gene: 6. The CDR3 consists of 14 residues. Looked up from germline, CDR1 is SGHTA and CDR2 is FQGTGA. The CDR3 region has the DNA TGTGCCAGCAGTCAAACAGGGGTTAACACTGAAGCTTTCTTT. Amino acids: CASSQTGVNTEAFF.

The rearrangement uses TRBV6-5 and TRBJ2-3, with 9 bases fitting TRBD1. Germline V lookup: CDR1 MNHEY, CDR2 SVGAGI. The length of the CDR3 is 14 residues. V trimming: 7 bases; J trimming: 6 bases; junction bases outside the gene matches: 8. CDR3: CASTWDRDADTQYF. The DNA of the CDR3 is TGTGCCAGCACCTGGGACAGGGATGCGGATACGCAGTATTTT.

Only one count was recorded for this clone. The genes are TRBV7-8 and TRBJ2-7; tentatively, D is TRBD1 (6 bases). In germline, CDR1 is SGHVS, CDR2 FQNEAQ. This CDR3 is built from 16 residues. V was clipped by 7 bases and J by 2 bases, with 21 bases between them. The CDR3 DNA follows: TGTGCCAGCACCCTCGGGGCTACAGGGATGGCCTACGAGCAGTACTTC. As protein: CASTLGATGMAYEQYF.

This chain links TRBV5-4 with TRBJ2-1; tentatively, D is TRBD2 (5 bases). The CDR3 has 15 residues. Trimming stripped 5 bases from V and 5 bases from J, with 17 bases between. The germline V gene has CDR1 SGHNT and CDR2 YYREEE (reference sequence). The CDR3 loop is CASSLAGGPDNEQFF. CDR3 bases: TGTGCCAGCAGTCTGGCTGGCGGGCCCGACAATGAGCAGTTCTTC.

The V and J genes are TRBV12-5 and TRBJ2-7, with a possible D match to TRBD2 (5 bases). CDR1 is LGHNT, CDR2 FRNRAP, per germline. This CDR3 is 17 amino acids long. Trimming pared 0 bases from V and 2 bases from J, leaving 17 bases between. CDR3 loop: CASGLVPGSELTYEQYF. The CDR3 nucleotides are TGTGCTAGTGGTTTGGTACCTGGGAGCGAATTAACCTACGAGCAGTACTTC.

V is TRBV12-3 or TRBV12-4 and J is TRBJ2-5; D may be TRBD1 (6 bases). There are 13 residues in the CDR3. The V and J ends lost 6 bases and 0 bases respectively, with 8 bases between them. CDR3 region: CASRDSYQETQYF. The CDR3 DNA follows: TGTGCCAGCAGGGACAGTTACCAAGAGACCCAGTACTTC.

This clone was counted only a few times. V is TRBV1 and J is TRBJ1-5. TRBV1 counts as a pseudogene. CDR3 length equals 16 residues. In nucleotides, the CDR3 is TGCACCAGCAGCCGATGCCAGTATGGGAGCAATCAGCCCCAGCATTTT. This translates into CTSSRCQYGSNQPQHF.

The count of this clone is one. The chain uses TRBV19 and TRBJ1-2, with 8 bases fitting TRBD1. V shed 6 bases and J 7 bases; nucleotides not matched to a gene: 1. Germline lookup yields CDR1 LNHDA and CDR2 SQIVND (reference sequence). The CDR3 loop spans 11 amino acids. CDR3 in amino acids: CASRTGGGYTF. The DNA of the CDR3 is TGTGCCAGTAGAACAGGGGGTGGCTACACCTTC.

The chain links TRBV7-6 to TRBJ2-7; TRBD1 matches at 12 bases. With 8 bases clipped from V and 3 bases from J, the junction kept 8 bases outside the gene matches. The V gene's germline CDR1 is SGHVS and CDR2 FNYEAQ. This CDR3 region has 15 residues. As DNA, the CDR3 is TGTGCCAGCTCCCCGGGACAGGGGGCGGACTACGAGCAGTACTTC. Amino acid sequence: CASSPGQGADYEQYF.

This chain connects TRBV7-8 to TRBJ2-3, with D perhaps TRBD2 (6 bases). Germline assignment: CDR1 SGHVS and CDR2 FQNEAQ. V lost 6 bases and J 4 bases, leaving 14 bases between the germline ends. The CDR3 spans 14 residues. Here the CDR3 reads CASRWAGSADTQYF. The CDR3 coding sequence is TGTGCCAGCAGGTGGGCGGGGTCCGCAGATACGCAGTATTTT.

The chain combines TRBV2 with TRBJ2-3, with unresolved D. Germline CDR1 and CDR2: SNHLY and FYNNEI. The V gene lost 5 bases and the J gene lost 5 bases, with 8 bases spanning the gap. The CDR3 contains 12 residues. CDR3 DNA: TGTGCCAGCAGTTTTGCAGGAGATACGCAGTATTTT. Protein: CASSFAGDTQYF.

V gene TRBV6-6 combines with J gene TRBJ2-6; TRBD1 aligns across 7 bases. This CDR3 has 18 residues. The germline V gene has CDR1 MNHNY and CDR2 SVGAGI (reference sequence). Trimming at V came to 5 bases and at J to 1 base, leaving 11 bases not matched to a gene. CDR3 DNA: TGTGCCAGCAGTCCTCGGGACAGCGCTCCATCTGGGGCCAACGTCCTGACTTTC. Its protein is CASSPRDSAPSGANVLTF.

This clone has just a few counts. This chain uses TRBV12-3 or TRBV12-4 with TRBJ1-2; D gene uncertain. Trimming removed 2 bases from V and 8 bases from J, with 3 bases in between. The CDR3 has 10 residues. CDR3 region: CASSLSGYTF. CDR3 bases: TGTGCCAGCAGTTTAAGCGGCTACACCTTC.

The V call is TRBV9, the J call TRBJ2-6; tentatively, D is TRBD2 (5 bases). Trimming removed 1 base from V and 0 bases from J, with 8 bases in between. The CDR3 length is 16 residues. The germline gives CDR1 SGDLS, CDR2 YYNGEE. The CDR3 DNA reads TGTGCCAGCAGCGTACGAGGGAACTCTGGGGCCAACGTCCTGACTTTC. It yields the protein CASSVRGNSGANVLTF.

This chain links TRBV5-6 with TRBJ1-1; D not resolved. The length of the CDR3 is 15 residues. The V gene's germline CDR1 is SGHDT and CDR2 YYEEEE. V gave up 3 bases and J gave up 3 bases, with 15 bases separating them. Here the CDR3 DNA reads TGTGCCAGCAGCTCGGTCCTCGTTGAGGACACTGAAGCTTTCTTT. It translates to CASSSVLVEDTEAFF.

The chain employs TRBV12-5 and TRBJ1-2, with a weak D call TRBD1 (5 bases). The CDR3 sequence is 16 residues long. Trimming took 2 bases from V and 0 from J, leaving 13 bases between them. Per the germline V gene, CDR1 is LGHNT and CDR2 is FRNRAP. This chain's CDR3 is CASGLSHLGPNYGYTF. DNA of the CDR3: TGTGCTAGTGGTTTGTCCCATCTGGGGCCTAACTATGGCTACACCTTC.

The chain joins TRBV3-1 (or the pseudogene TRBV3-2) to TRBJ1-2, with 9 bases aligning to TRBD1. Losses at the gene ends were 1 base for V and 6 bases for J; bases not matched to a gene: 0. Germline V gene sequence: CDR1 LGHDT, CDR2 YNNKEL (reference sequence). CDR3 length: 13 residues. The CDR3 here is CASSQGTGDGYTF. Written as DNA, the CDR3 is TGTGCCAGCAGCCAAGGGACAGGGGATGGCTACACCTTC.

V and J are TRBV3-1 (or the pseudogene TRBV3-2) and TRBJ1-6; 8 nucleotides agree with TRBD1. Germline V gene sequence: CDR1 LGHDT, CDR2 YNNKEL (reference sequence). Unmatched junction bases numbered 9, after V lost 7 bases and J lost 7 bases. CDR3 length: 15 amino acids. CDR3 amino acids: CASKQADRDNSPLHF. The CDR3, as DNA: TGTGCCAGCAAACAAGCGGACAGGGACAATTCACCCCTCCACTTT.

The chain carries TRBV5-1 and TRBJ1-5; D gene unclear. CDR3 length: 14 amino acids. V shed 3 bases and J shed 7 bases, with 14 bases lying between them. Germline lookup yields CDR1 SGHRS and CDR2 YFSETQ. CDR3 in DNA: TGCGCCAGCAGCTCCGACGGGCGGGAGCAGCCCCAGCATTTT. It specifies CASSSDGREQPQHF.

The chain's CDR3 is CASSQGGQGGPNSPLHF. In DNA, the CDR3 is TGTGCCAGCAGCCAAGGAGGACAGGGGGGGCCCAATTCACCCCTCCACTTT. This chain links TRBV4-2 with TRBJ1-6; 10 nucleotides align to TRBD1. The length of the CDR3 is 17 residues. Germline assignment: CDR1 LGHNA and CDR2 YNFKEQ. Germline trimming cut 1 base from V and 7 bases from J; bases unmatched to any gene: 7.

Written as DNA, the CDR3 is TGTGCCAGCAGCCAAGGACAGCTCTATGGCTACACCTTC. It encodes CASSQGQLYGYTF. The V gene is TRBV14, the J gene TRBJ1-2, with D possibly TRBD1 on 5 matching bases. The CDR3 consists of 13 residues. The V and J ends lost 1 base and 4 bases respectively, with 7 bases between them. Germline V lookup: CDR1 SGHDN, CDR2 FVKESK.

This chain links TRBV10-3 with TRBJ1-2; D is unclear. Per germline, CDR1 ENHRY and CDR2 SYGVKD. CDR3 size: 15 residues. Trimming left V 0 bases short and J 1 base short, with 9 bases between. Written as DNA, the CDR3 is TGTGCCATCAGTGAGTCGTCTGGGAATAACTATGGCTACACCTTC. Its protein product is CAISESSGNNYGYTF.

The chain recombines TRBV5-1 with TRBJ1-6, with 11 positions matching TRBD1. This CDR3 contains 15 residues. After removal of 5 bases from V and 7 bases from J, the junction contained 5 bases not matched to a gene. Germline V gene data show CDR1 as SGHRS and CDR2 as YFSETQ. CDR3 residues: CASSKGQGANSPLHF. The CDR3 DNA follows: TGCGCCAGCAGTAAAGGACAGGGGGCGAATTCACCCCTCCACTTT.

This chain connects TRBV29-1 to TRBJ1-5; TRBD1 agrees at 7 bases. Losses at the gene ends were 4 bases for V and 7 bases for J; bases not matched to a gene: 10. Germline loops: CDR1 SQVTM, CDR2 ANQGSEA. The CDR3 is 14 amino acids. This CDR3 is CSVADRARGQPQHF. CDR3 DNA: TGCAGCGTTGCCGACAGGGCCCGGGGGCAGCCCCAGCATTTT.

This clone came up many times. The rearrangement uses TRBV20-1 and TRBJ1-2, with D unclear. The germline V gene encodes CDR1 DFQATT and CDR2 SNEGSKA (reference sequence). This CDR3 has 9 amino acids. V lost 3 bases, J lost 7 bases, and 3 bases lay in between. CDR3 amino acids: CSARGGYTF. As DNA, the CDR3 is TGCAGTGCTAGGGGTGGCTACACCTTC.

The chain is built from TRBV18 and TRBJ2-2, with 10 bases matching TRBD1. Germline CDR1 KGHSH, CDR2 LQKENI. CDR3 size: 16 residues. The V gene end was trimmed by 4 bases and the J gene end by 0 bases; junction bases not matched to a gene: 2. This CDR3 reads CASSRQGASNTGELFF. CDR3 sequence (DNA): TGTGCCAGCTCACGACAGGGGGCCTCGAACACCGGGGAGCTGTTTTTT.

V usage is TRBV19 and J usage is TRBJ1-6; 9 bases are a match to TRBD1. Germline V gene data show CDR1 as LNHDA and CDR2 as SQIVND (reference sequence). J gave up 8 bases and V 6 bases, and 2 bases lay outside the gene matches. The CDR3 runs 13 residues. The CDR3 nucleotides read TGTGCCAGTAGGACAGGGGGGGATTCACCCCTCCACTTT. This encodes CASRTGGDSPLHF.

The V and J genes are TRBV10-1 and TRBJ1-4, with TRBD1 matching 11 bases. V was clipped by 8 bases and J by 8 bases; unmatched bases: 7. CDR3 length: 14 residues. Germline CDR1 and CDR2: WNHNN and SYGVQD (reference sequence). In DNA form, the CDR3 reads TGCGCCAGCGCTCCGGGACAGGGGGACGAAAAACTGTTTTTT. This sequence encodes CASAPGQGDEKLFF.

The chain employs TRBV7-9 and TRBJ1-3, with D uncertain. Trimming cost V 5 bases and J 0 bases, with 5 bases left between them. The CDR3 length is 13 residues. CDR1 and CDR2 (germline): SEHNR, FQNEAQ (reference sequence). CDR3 sequence (DNA): TGTGCCAGCAGCCTCAGCTCTGGAAACACCATATATTTT. It encodes CASSLSSGNTIYF.

The V and J genes are TRBV4-1 and TRBJ1-5; the match to TRBD1 covers 7 bases. The V and J ends lost 5 bases and 2 bases, in that order; junction bases with no gene match: 3. CDR3 length: 14 amino acids. Germline V gene data show CDR1 as MGHRA and CDR2 as YSYEKL. CDR3 bases: TGCGCCAGCAGCTCAGGGGGTGGCAATCAGCCCCAGCATTTT. The encoded protein is CASSSGGGNQPQHF.

This chain links TRBV5-1 with TRBJ1-2; TRBD1 matches 7 bases. The CDR3 covers 15 residues. Per the germline V gene, CDR1 is SGHRS and CDR2 is YFSETQ. Trimming cost V 4 bases and J 2 bases; bases outside gene matches: 8. In nucleotides, the CDR3 is TGCGCCAGCAGCCGGGACGGGACAGCCAACTATGGCTACACCTTC. It encodes CASSRDGTANYGYTF.

The chain has TRBV10-3 and TRBJ1-5, with D possibly matching TRBD1 (5 bases). Per germline, CDR1 ENHRY and CDR2 SYGVKD. This CDR3 is built from 13 residues. V gave up 6 bases and J gave up 7 bases, with 13 bases separating them. CDR3 in amino acids: CAISPREEQPQHF. As DNA, the CDR3 is TGTGCCATCAGCCCCAGGGAGGAACAGCCCCAGCATTTT.